The next 24 T cell receptor beta chains were all read from a single sample in a study of cytotoxic CD8 clonotypes in ibrutinib-treated CLL. Clones were read by immunoSEQ multiplex PCR, and TCRdb kept only the in-frame ones, dropping some. Of 35,000 or so clones in the sample, 71% were seen once. Sequencing used PBMCs, obtained at disease progression, from a patient treated with ibrutinib. All receptors derive from a human donor with chronic lymphocytic leukemia.

The table lists this clone with a count of one. The genes are TRBV28 and TRBJ1-1, with D maybe TRBD1 (5 bases). The germline CDR1 and CDR2 sequences are MDHEN and SYDVKM. The V end lost 3 bases, the J end lost 6 bases, and 17 bases lay between the germline ends. CDR3 length: 15 residues. The CDR3 spells CASSFMTAGDPEAFF. DNA for the CDR3: TGTGCCAGCAGTTTTATGACCGCGGGGGACCCTGAAGCTTTCTTT.

The V gene is TRBV7-9, the J gene TRBJ2-3; 10 nucleotides agree with TRBD2. CDR1 is SEHNR, CDR2 FQNEAQ, per germline (reference sequence). J gave up 9 bases and V 5 bases, and 11 bases lay outside the gene matches. CDR3 length: 15 amino acids. This CDR3 is CASSRATSGVGTQYF. CDR3 nucleotides: TGTGCCAGCAGCCGTGCCACTAGCGGGGTGGGCACGCAGTATTTT. The full variable domain, completed using reference TRBV7-9 and TRBJ2-3, is DTGVSQNPRHKITKRGQNVTFRCDPISEHNRLYWYRQTLGQGPEFLTYFQNEAQLEKSRLLSDRFSAERPKGSFSTLEIQRTEQGDSAMYLCASSRATSGVGTQYFGPGTRLTVL.

This clone has more than one count but fewer than ten. V gene TRBV6-1 combines with J gene TRBJ1-2, with 7 bases that match TRBD1. The CDR3 totals 15 residues. Germline V gene sequence: CDR1 MNHNS, CDR2 SASEGT. J lost 5 bases, V lost 4 bases, and 10 bases had no gene match. CDR3 DNA: TGTGCCAGCAGTGCCGGACAGGAAGGAAGGTATGGCTACACCTTC. Its protein product is CASSAGQEGRYGYTF.

The chain carries TRBV4-2 and TRBJ2-7, with TRBD2 identical over 16 bases. Germline V gene data show CDR1 as LGHNA and CDR2 as YNFKEQ. This CDR3 contains 21 residues. The trim removed 0 bases at V and 4 bases at J, leaving 15 bases unmatched. Here the CDR3 DNA reads TGTGCCAGCAGCCAAGATTGGATGGGACTAGCGGGGGGGATGAGCCTTTACGAGCAGTACTTC. This encodes CASSQDWMGLAGGMSLYEQYF.

The count of this clone is one. The chain employs TRBV10-3 and TRBJ2-6; TRBD1 matches 10 bases. V trimming: 7 bases; J trimming: 1 base; junction bases outside the gene matches: 7. This CDR3 is 17 amino acids long. The V gene's germline CDR1 is ENHRY and CDR2 SYGVKD. CDR3 protein: CAITRDRGRSGANVLTF. The CDR3 DNA reads TGTGCCATCACCAGGGACAGGGGAAGATCTGGGGCCAACGTCCTGACTTTC.

This clone was seen more than once but under ten times. The gene calls are TRBV7-9 and TRBJ2-7, with D uncertain. V lost 1 base, J lost 3 bases, and 7 bases lay in between. From germline, CDR1 is SEHNR and CDR2 FQNEAQ (reference sequence). The CDR3 is made up of 13 amino acids. DNA for the CDR3: TGTGCCAGCAGCTTAGTCCCTCTCTACGAGCAGTACTTC. It encodes CASSLVPLYEQYF.

The V and J genes are TRBV5-1 and TRBJ1-1; D unresolved. Germline-derived CDR1 and CDR2 are SGHRS and YFSETQ. Trimming removed 4 bases at V and 1 base at J, with 8 bases between. The CDR3 consists of 13 residues. The CDR3 spells CASSTQTNTEAFF. The CDR3 region has the DNA TGCGCCAGCAGCACTCAGACGAACACTGAAGCTTTCTTT.

The chain couples TRBV19 to TRBJ1-2; D unresolved. V gave up 1 base and J gave up 2 bases, with 5 bases separating them. Germline values: CDR1 LNHDA, CDR2 SQIVND (reference sequence). This CDR3 is built from 13 residues. DNA for the CDR3: TGTGCCAGTAGTATAGGGACCAACTATGGCTACACCTTC. Residues: CASSIGTNYGYTF. Full variable domain (outside the CDR3, taken from reference TRBV19 and TRBJ1-2): DGGITQSPKYLFRKEGQNVTLSCEQNLNHDAMYWYRQDPGQGLRLIYYSQIVNDFQKGDIAEGYSVSREKKESFPLTVTSAQKNPTAFYLCASSIGTNYGYTFGSGTRLTVV.

The V call is TRBV2, the J call TRBJ1-2; 7 bases map to TRBD1. CDR1 and CDR2 (germline): SNHLY, FYNNEI. The CDR3 covers 18 residues. Germline trimming cut 6 bases from V and 1 base from J; bases unmatched to any gene: 17. CDR3: CASRKKQGRIQDNYGYTF. The CDR3 DNA reads TGTGCCAGCAGAAAAAAACAGGGGCGCATACAAGATAACTATGGCTACACCTTC.

This clone has more than one count but fewer than ten. The chain is built from TRBV27 and TRBJ2-7; 8 nucleotides agree with TRBD1. J lost 5 bases, V lost 8 bases, and 8 bases had no gene match. This CDR3 is 13 amino acids long. Germline V gene sequence: CDR1 MNHEY, CDR2 SMNVEV (reference sequence). The CDR3 loop reads CASSTTGAHEQYF. The CDR3 coding sequence is TGTGCCAGCTCCACGACAGGGGCTCACGAGCAGTACTTC.

The chain couples TRBV16 to TRBJ1-1; TRBD1 matches at 7 bases. The trim removed 2 bases at V and 1 base at J, leaving 4 bases unmatched. CDR1 and CDR2 from the germline V gene are KGHSY and FQNENV. This CDR3 region has 15 residues. As DNA, the CDR3 is TGTGCCAGCAGCCAAACCGGGACAGAGAACACTGAAGCTTTCTTT. This codes for CASSQTGTENTEAFF. Together with reference TRBV16 and TRBJ1-1, the CDR3 gives the full variable domain: GEEVAQTPKHLVRGEGQKAKLYCAPIKGHSYVFWYQQVLKNEFKFLISFQNENVFDETGMPKERFSAKCLPNSPCSLEIQATKLEDSAVYFCASSQTGTENTEAFFGQGTRLTVV.

The chain is built from TRBV7-8 and TRBJ2-7, with D unresolved. The CDR3 runs to 12 residues. The germline CDR1 and CDR2 sequences are SGHVS and FQNEAQ. V lost 6 bases and J 0 bases, leaving 6 bases between the germline ends. Here the CDR3 reads CASRGNSYEQYF. For the CDR3, the DNA is TGTGCCAGCAGGGGCAACTCCTACGAGCAGTACTTC.

This chain joins TRBV6-1 and TRBJ2-1; D not certain. CDR1 and CDR2 from the germline V gene are MNHNS and SASEGT. Trimming shortened V by 3 bases and J by 2 bases, and 8 bases separated the two germline ends. The CDR3 runs 14 residues. The CDR3 DNA is TGTGCCAGCAGTGATAGGCAGACCTACAATGAGCAGTTCTTC. It translates to CASSDRQTYNEQFF.

This clone came up a few times. This chain's CDR3 is CASSDGVADEQFF. In nucleotides, the CDR3 is TGTGCCAGCAGTGACGGTGTGGCGGATGAGCAGTTCTTC. The gene calls are TRBV2 and TRBJ2-1; D call uncertain. CDR1 SNHLY and CDR2 FYNNEI come from the germline V gene. Trimming pared 3 bases from V and 8 bases from J, leaving 11 bases between. This CDR3 spans 13 amino acids.

V and J are TRBV7-9 and TRBJ2-1, with D unclear. V was cut by 3 bases and J by 6 bases, with 3 bases left in between. The CDR3 runs 11 residues. Germline V lookup: CDR1 SEHNR, CDR2 FQNEAQ (reference sequence). CDR3 bases: TGTGCCAGCAGCTTTATCAATGAGCAGTTCTTC. Protein sequence: CASSFINEQFF. Variable domain in full (rest from reference TRBV7-9 and TRBJ2-1): DTGVSQNPRHKITKRGQNVTFRCDPISEHNRLYWYRQTLGQGPEFLTYFQNEAQLEKSRLLSDRFSAERPKGSFSTLEIQRTEQGDSAMYLCASSFINEQFFGPGTRLTVL.

This sequence joins TRBV7-6 and TRBJ2-6; D is tentatively TRBD1 or TRBD2 (5 bases each). V was cut by 5 bases and J by 2 bases, with 19 bases left in between. Germline CDR1 reads SGHVS; CDR2 reads FNYEAQ. The CDR3 extends over 18 amino acids. The CDR3 reads CASSPRGREFPGANVLTF. In DNA form, the CDR3 reads TGTGCCAGCAGCCCCCGGGGCAGGGAATTTCCTGGGGCCAACGTCCTGACTTTC.

This clone was picked up one time. J is TRBJ2-3 and V is TRBV12-5, with D possibly matching TRBD1 (6 bases). The CDR3 contains 16 residues. Trimming removed 0 bases from V and 0 bases from J, with 10 bases in between. Germline loops: CDR1 LGHNT, CDR2 FRNRAP. The CDR3 loop is CASGLVQGTSTDTQYF. The DNA for the CDR3 is TGTGCTAGTGGTTTGGTACAGGGAACTAGCACAGATACGCAGTATTTT.

V usage is TRBV7-2 and J usage is TRBJ2-3; TRBD2 matches 8 bases. Germline V lookup: CDR1 SGHTA, CDR2 FQGNSA. After removal of 3 bases from V and 6 bases from J, the junction contained 8 bases not matched to a gene. This CDR3 has 15 residues. The CDR3 sequence is CASSFAGGTHDTQYF. The CDR3 nucleotides read TGTGCCAGCAGCTTCGCGGGGGGAACCCACGATACGCAGTATTTT.

This clone was detected only once. The chain joins TRBV6-1 to TRBJ1-2; D is uncertain. This CDR3 spans 14 amino acids. Germline V gene data show CDR1 as MNHNS and CDR2 as SASEGT. V lost 1 base and J lost 5, with 11 bases in between. The CDR3 DNA is TGTGCCAGCAGTGAAGGTAGCAGCTCGTATGGCTACACCTTC. Translation: CASSEGSSSYGYTF.

The chain recombines TRBV11-3 with TRBJ2-7; the D gene is possibly TRBD1 (5 bases). Trimming pared 5 bases from V and 2 bases from J, leaving 13 bases between. The V gene's germline CDR1 is SGHNT and CDR2 YENEEA. The CDR3 contains 14 residues. CDR3 sequence reads: CASSQGHEAYEQYF. The CDR3 DNA sequence: TGTGCCAGCAGCCAAGGACACGAGGCCTACGAGCAGTACTTC.

This clone was counted once. This chain joins TRBV29-1 and TRBJ2-1; perhaps TRBD1 as D (6 bases). This CDR3 spans 16 amino acids. V was trimmed by 2 bases and J by 3 bases, leaving 17 bases between them. Germline V gene lookup returns CDR1 SQVTM and CDR2 ANQGSEA. The CDR3 DNA follows: TGCAGCGTTGAACTCCCCCCCGGGACAATCTACAATGAGCAGTTCTTC. This encodes CSVELPPGTIYNEQFF.

The rearrangement links TRBV5-1 to TRBJ2-6; D not resolved. Trimming pared 3 bases from V and 6 bases from J, leaving 4 bases between. The CDR3 totals 12 residues. Germline CDR1 and CDR2: SGHRS and YFSETQ. The CDR3 protein is CASSSEANVLTF. Here the CDR3 DNA reads TGCGCCAGCAGCTCGGAGGCCAACGTCCTGACTTTC.

The V gene is TRBV5-1, the J gene TRBJ1-2, with D perhaps TRBD1 (5 bases). Germline assignment: CDR1 SGHRS and CDR2 YFSETQ. The CDR3 totals 17 residues. V was pared by 0 bases and J by 0 bases, with 15 bases between. The CDR3 nucleotides are TGCGCCAGCAGCTTGGCGGCCCGCATGACAGCTAACTATGGCTACACCTTC. This encodes CASSLAARMTANYGYTF.

Worth noting for this clone: A junction end diverges from the germline sequence, so it may reflect a read error. The chain links TRBV12-5 to TRBJ2-7, with unresolved D. The CDR3 has 11 amino acids. The germline CDR1 and CDR2 sequences are LGHNT and FRNRAP. The CDR3 DNA reads as TGTGCTAGTGGCCCATTTTGGCCCGAGGACTTC. Protein sequence: CASGPFWPEDF.